This T cell receptor beta chain is from a study of CXCR3-negative and CXCR3-positive naive CD8 T cells. General study findings and limits: The study found comparably high diversity in both naive subsets and much lower diversity in memory CD8+ cells. When CXCR3-positive naive cells were set against CXCR3-negative naive cells, the former had more hydrophobic TRB CDR3s.

Through 5' RACE with UMI labels, the TRB cDNA libraries were prepared. TCRdb reprocessed the 5' RACE reads, keeping one entry per CDR3 protein, no DNA. The table lists approximately 56,000 distinct CDR3 sequences. Germline V gene data show CDR1 as SQVTM and CDR2 as ANQGSEA. The CDR3 contains 12 residues. As regards this clonotype: Its antigen remains unknown.

The V call is TRBV29-1, the J call TRBJ2-1. Sequencing was performed on naive CXCR3- CD8+ T cells from blood. Subset noted: CD45RO-CCR7+CD27+CD95- naive CD8+ T cells lacking CXCR3 (TNR3-). The TCR originated in a human donor in good health. Some clones in this sample may be carry-over from other donors' samples. CDR3: CSVESLNNEQFF.